This TCR beta chain was captured by sequencing in a study of blood T cell repertoires in COVID-19. At the level of the study: PBMCs, B-cell-depleted T cells, or T cells provided the cDNA or gDNA that made up the material.

The table came from immunoSEQ multiplex PCR; TCRdb's copy has only in-frame clones and leaves some out. Of about 34,000 clones listed, approximately 80% are singletons. This clonotype originated in a man older than 75 with acute or convalescent COVID-19. Sequencing was done on a sample of peripheral blood.

The CDR3: CASSLSADRRTDTQYF. The DNA for the CDR3 is TGTGCCAGCAGCTTATCCGCGGATCGCCGCACAGATACGCAGTATTTT. This chain uses TRBV13 with TRBJ2-3; D is undetermined. Germline lookup yields CDR1 PRHDT and CDR2 FYEKMQ (reference sequence). The CDR3 contains 16 residues. Trimming cost V 2 bases and J 1 base, with 13 bases left between them. Variable domain in full (rest from reference TRBV13 and TRBJ2-3): AAGVIQSPRHLIKEKRETATLKCYPIPRHDTVYWYQQGPGQDPQFLISFYEKMQSDKGSIPDRFSAQQFSDYHSELNMSSLELGDSALYFCASSLSADRRTDTQYFGPGTRLTVL.